This T cell receptor (beta chain) was identified in a study of blood T cell repertoires in COVID-19. Across the whole study: PBMCs, B-cell-depleted T cells, or T cells provided the cDNA or gDNA that made up the material.

This clone was seen only once. This CDR3 spans 12 amino acids. Germline CDR1 and CDR2: MNHNS and SASEGT. Between the trimmed V and J ends, which lost 2 bases and 3 bases, there was a span of 4 bases. Using immunoSEQ multiplex PCR, the repertoire was profiled, and TCRdb retains in-frame clones only, with some absent. Counted here are roughly 52,000 clones, roughly 87% occurring once; the ten biggest clones make up 3.5% to 4%. Sequences were obtained from peripheral blood. The chain combines TRBV6-1 with TRBJ1-2; no reliable D call. The origin of this receptor is a man between 35 and 55 years old with COVID-19, enrolled during active disease. The CDR3 here is CASSENYYGYTF. CDR3 DNA: TGTGCCAGCAGTGAAAACTACTATGGCTACACCTTC.